These 13 T cell receptor beta chains were sequenced from one sample in a study of tumor and adjacent non-tumor tissue in lung cancer. This sample's RNA came from whole unsorted tissue. Three rounds of nested PCR, following a modified ARM-PCR protocol, produced the TCRbeta library. TCRdb fed the multiplex PCR reads into MiXCR, producing one record per CDR3 protein. The data contain about 81,000 distinct CDR3 sequences, 72% of them singletons. The sample taken for sequencing was lung tumor tissue. The receptors stem from a woman aged 40 to 49 with non-small cell lung cancer.

About this clonotype itself: A read error may produce the germline difference seen at one junction end. V is TRBV10-2 and J is TRBJ2-7; 10 bases fit TRBD2. Germline CDR1 reads WSHSY; CDR2 reads SAAADI. The CDR3 runs 14 residues. The CDR3 protein is CVSKLTPSGGEQYF. CDR3 bases: TGTGTCAGCAAATTGACGCCTAGCGGGGGCGAGCAGTACTTC.

About this clonotype itself: The junction differs from germline at one of its ends, possibly a read error. The gene calls are TRBV11-2 and TRBJ2-3, with D perhaps matching TRBD1 (5 bases). CDR3 length: 16 residues. From germline, CDR1 is SGHAT and CDR2 FQNNGV. The CDR3 DNA follows: TGTGCTAGCAGCTTAGCCTCCCAGGGTAGGACAAATACGCAGTATTTT. It yields the protein CASSLASQGRTNTQYF.

The CDR3 DNA reads TGTGCCAGCAGCTTACTAGCGGGGGGGCTTAGGAACTTGTTCTTC. Its protein is CASSLLAGGLRNLFF. The rearrangement links TRBV7-8 to TRBJ2-1; 12 bases map to TRBD2. Trimming removed 2 bases from V and 15 bases from J; junction bases left unmatched: 11. Germline CDR1 and CDR2: SGHVS and FQNEAQ. The CDR3 totals 15 residues.

This chain joins TRBV6-6 and TRBJ1-1; maybe TRBD1 (5 bases). Per the germline V gene, CDR1 is MNHNY and CDR2 is SVGAGI (reference sequence). This CDR3 region has 15 residues. Trimming left V 7 bases short and J 9 bases short, with 24 bases between. The CDR3 nucleotides are TGTGCCAGCAATTATGATAGGGGCGGAGAGGGCAAAGCTTTCTTT. It codes for CASNYDRGGEGKAFF.

This chain uses TRBV28 with TRBJ1-2; D is perhaps TRBD1 (5 bases). Per germline, CDR1 MDHEN and CDR2 SYDVKM. This CDR3 spans 15 amino acids. The CDR3 nucleotides are TGTGTCAGGAGTTTATTTGGCCGGGGCCACTATGGCTACACCTTC. It is translated as CVRSLFGRGHYGYTF.

This rearrangement joins TRBV5-1 to TRBJ2-7; weak D call: TRBD1 (5 bases). Per germline, CDR1 SGHRS and CDR2 YFSETQ. The V end lost 3 bases, the J end lost 6 bases, and 13 bases lay between the germline ends. This CDR3 contains 13 residues. The CDR3 DNA is TGCGCCAGCAGCTCCGAGACGCAGGGCGAGCAGTACTTC. This translates into CASSSETQGEQYF.

Comments on this clonotype: One end of the junction varies from germline; a read error may be responsible. In DNA form, the CDR3 reads TGTGCCAGCAGCCCCCTCGGTGAGCAAGGGTACTACGAGCGGTACTTC. It codes for CASSPLGEQGYYERYF. This chain links TRBV11-2 with TRBJ2-7; D gene uncertain. Germline-derived CDR1 and CDR2 are SGHAT and FQNNGV. The CDR3 is 16 amino acids.

This clonotype was counted ten times or more. This chain connects TRBV4-1 to TRBJ2-5, with 12 bases lining up with TRBD1. The germline V gene encodes CDR1 MGHRA and CDR2 YSYEKL. After removal of 4 bases from V and 5 bases from J, the junction contained 8 bases not matched to a gene. The length of the CDR3 is 16 residues. CDR3 amino acids: CASSLYPGTGGETQYF. The CDR3 coding sequence is TGCGCCAGCAGCCTTTATCCCGGGACAGGGGGCGAGACCCAGTACTTC.

On this clonotype: A junction boundary mismatches the germline segment, possibly from a read error. V is TRBV20-1 and J is TRBJ2-3; 10 bases are a match to TRBD2. This CDR3 has 15 residues. Germline-derived CDR1 and CDR2 are DFQATT and SNEGSKA (reference sequence). CDR3 region: CSAPGPAGGPDTQYF. CDR3 DNA sequence: TGCAGTGCTCCTGGACCAGCGGGGGGGCCAGATACCCAGTATTTT.

Of note for this clonotype: An end of the junction does not agree with germline; a read error may underlie this. The gene calls are TRBV11-2 and TRBJ1-1, with D unresolved. Germline V gene data show CDR1 as SGHAT and CDR2 as FQNNGV. The CDR3 runs 12 residues. CDR3 in amino acids: CAGSNTGFEVFF. CDR3 DNA: TGTGCCGGCAGTAATACGGGGTTTGAAGTTTTCTTT. Full variable domain (rest looked up from reference TRBV11-2 and TRBJ1-1): EAGVAQSPRYKIIEKRQSVAFWCNPISGHATLYWYQQILGQGPKLLIQFQNNGVVDDSQLPKDRFSAERLKGVDSTLKIQPAKLEDSAVYLCAGSNTGFEVFFGQGTRLTVV.

Regarding this clonotype: At one of its ends the junction is not consistent with the germline gene, which may arise from a read error. The chain has TRBV18 and TRBJ2-7; a weak D match, TRBD2 (5 bases). The CDR3 consists of 13 residues. CDR1 and CDR2 (germline): KGHSH, LQKENI. The CDR3 reads CASSLGHYYEQYF. In DNA form, the CDR3 reads TGTGCCAGTTCACTAGGTCACTACTACGAGCAGTACTTC.

This clonotype was seen repeatedly, ten times or more. This rearrangement joins TRBV28 to TRBJ1-1, with TRBD1 as a possible D gene (6 bases). Germline V gene lookup returns CDR1 MDHEN and CDR2 SYDVKM. The CDR3 sequence is 16 residues long. V lost 4 bases to trimming and J lost 1 base, with 16 bases between them. This CDR3 reads CASSSRGGRKNTEAFF. CDR3 sequence (DNA): TGTGCCAGCAGTTCCCGAGGGGGGCGTAAGAACACTGAAGCTTTCTTT.

The chain links TRBV12-3 or TRBV12-4 to TRBJ1-3; D gene unclear. Trimming stripped 8 bases from V and 2 bases from J, with 10 bases between. The CDR3 has 13 residues. The CDR3 reads CASRGVAGNTIYF. CDR3 in DNA: TGTGCCAGCCGGGGTGTAGCTGGAAACACCATATATTTT.